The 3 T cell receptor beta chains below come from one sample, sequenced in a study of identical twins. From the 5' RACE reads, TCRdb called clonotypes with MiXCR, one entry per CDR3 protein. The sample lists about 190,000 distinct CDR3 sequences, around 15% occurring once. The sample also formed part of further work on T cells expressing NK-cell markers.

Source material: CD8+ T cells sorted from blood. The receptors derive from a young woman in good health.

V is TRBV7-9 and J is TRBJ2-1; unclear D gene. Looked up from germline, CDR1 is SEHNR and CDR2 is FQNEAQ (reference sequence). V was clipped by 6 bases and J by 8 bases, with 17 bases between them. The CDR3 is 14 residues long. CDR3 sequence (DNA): TGTGCCAGCAGACCCGATGTGGGTATAGATGAGCAGTTCTTC. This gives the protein CASRPDVGIDEQFF.

CDR3 protein: CAIKWSLTDTQYF. The CDR3 DNA reads as TGTGCCATCAAATGGTCCCTCACAGATACGCAGTATTTT. This chain links TRBV10-3 with TRBJ2-3; D not resolved. Trimming shortened V by 7 bases and J by 2 bases, and 10 bases separated the two germline ends. The CDR3 covers 13 residues. Germline V gene lookup returns CDR1 ENHRY and CDR2 SYGVKD.

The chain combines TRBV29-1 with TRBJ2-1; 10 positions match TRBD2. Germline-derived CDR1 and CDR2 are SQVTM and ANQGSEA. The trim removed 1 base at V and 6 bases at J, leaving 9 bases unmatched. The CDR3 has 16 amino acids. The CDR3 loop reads CSVEGPSGLAINEQFF. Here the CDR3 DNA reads TGCAGCGTTGAAGGCCCCTCGGGACTAGCGATCAATGAGCAGTTCTTC.